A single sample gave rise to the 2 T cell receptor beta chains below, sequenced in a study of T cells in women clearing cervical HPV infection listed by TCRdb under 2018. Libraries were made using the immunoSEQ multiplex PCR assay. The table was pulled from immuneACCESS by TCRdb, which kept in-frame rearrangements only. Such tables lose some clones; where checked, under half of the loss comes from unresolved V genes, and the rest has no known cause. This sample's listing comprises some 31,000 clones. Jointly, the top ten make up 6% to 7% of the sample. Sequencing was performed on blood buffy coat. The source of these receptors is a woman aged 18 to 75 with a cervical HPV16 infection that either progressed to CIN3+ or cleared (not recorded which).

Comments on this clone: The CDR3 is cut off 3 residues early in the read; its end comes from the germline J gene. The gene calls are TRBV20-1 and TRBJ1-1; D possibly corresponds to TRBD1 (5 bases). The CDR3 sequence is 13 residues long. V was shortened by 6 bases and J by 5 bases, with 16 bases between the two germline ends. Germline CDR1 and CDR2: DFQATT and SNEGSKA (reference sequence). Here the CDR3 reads CSAGSRARTEAFF. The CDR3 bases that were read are TGCAGTGCCGGGTCCAGGGCTCGAACTGAA.

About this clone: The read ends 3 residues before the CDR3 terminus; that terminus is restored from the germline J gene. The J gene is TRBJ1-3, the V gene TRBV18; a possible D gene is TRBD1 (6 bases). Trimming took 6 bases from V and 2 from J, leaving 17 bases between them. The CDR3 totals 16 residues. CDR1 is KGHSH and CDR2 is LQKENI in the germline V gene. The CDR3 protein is CASSPNTGTTGNTIYF. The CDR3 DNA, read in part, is TGTGCCAGCTCGCCAAACACAGGGACGACTGGAAACACC. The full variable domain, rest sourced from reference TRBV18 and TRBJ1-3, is NAGVMQNPRHLVRRRGQEARLRCSPMKGHSHVYWYRQLPEEGLKFMVYLQKENIIDESGMPKERFSAEFPKEGPSILRIQQVVRGDSAAYFCASSPNTGTTGNTIYFGEGSWLTVV.